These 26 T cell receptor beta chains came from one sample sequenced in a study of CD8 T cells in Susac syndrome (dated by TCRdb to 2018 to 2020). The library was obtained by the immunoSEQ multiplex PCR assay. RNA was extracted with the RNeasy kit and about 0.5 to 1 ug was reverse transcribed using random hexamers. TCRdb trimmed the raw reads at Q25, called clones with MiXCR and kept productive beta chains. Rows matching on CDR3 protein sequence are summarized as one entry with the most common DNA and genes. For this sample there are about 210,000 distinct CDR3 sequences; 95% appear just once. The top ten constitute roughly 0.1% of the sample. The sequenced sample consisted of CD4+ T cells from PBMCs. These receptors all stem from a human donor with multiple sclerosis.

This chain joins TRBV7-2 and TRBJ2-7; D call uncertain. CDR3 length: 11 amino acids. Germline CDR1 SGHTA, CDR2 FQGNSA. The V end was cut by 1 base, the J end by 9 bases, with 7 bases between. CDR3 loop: CASSLGVGQYF. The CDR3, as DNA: TGTGCCAGCAGCTTAGGAGTGGGGCAGTACTTC.

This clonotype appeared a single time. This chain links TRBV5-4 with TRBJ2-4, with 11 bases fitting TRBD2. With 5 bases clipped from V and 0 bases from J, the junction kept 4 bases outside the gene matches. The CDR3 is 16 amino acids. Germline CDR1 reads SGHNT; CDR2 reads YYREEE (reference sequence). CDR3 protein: CASSTSGSLAKNIQYF. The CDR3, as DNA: TGTGCCAGCAGTACTAGCGGGAGCCTAGCCAAAAACATTCAGTACTTC.

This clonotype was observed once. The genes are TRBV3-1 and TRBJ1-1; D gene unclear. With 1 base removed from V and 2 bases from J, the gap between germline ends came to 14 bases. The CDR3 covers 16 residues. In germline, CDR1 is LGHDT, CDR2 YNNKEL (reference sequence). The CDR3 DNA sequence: TGTGCCAGCAGCCAAGCCTTCTACTATTCCAACACTGAAGCTTTCTTT. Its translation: CASSQAFYYSNTEAFF.

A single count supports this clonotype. The CDR3 protein is CSAPLAGGSGTQYF. CDR3 DNA sequence: TGCAGTGCCCCACTAGCGGGGGGATCTGGGACCCAGTACTTC. The genes are TRBV20-1 and TRBJ2-5; 12 bases match TRBD2. Per the germline V gene, CDR1 is DFQATT and CDR2 is SNEGSKA (reference sequence). J gave up 7 bases and V 6 bases, and 9 bases lay outside the gene matches. The CDR3 has 14 amino acids.

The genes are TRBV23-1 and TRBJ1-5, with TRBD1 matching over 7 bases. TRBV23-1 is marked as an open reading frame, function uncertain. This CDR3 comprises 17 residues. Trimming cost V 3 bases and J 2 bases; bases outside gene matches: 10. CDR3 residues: CASSHPQTGCGNQPQHF. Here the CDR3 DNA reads TGCGCCAGCAGTCACCCTCAGACAGGGTGCGGCAATCAGCCCCAGCATTTT.

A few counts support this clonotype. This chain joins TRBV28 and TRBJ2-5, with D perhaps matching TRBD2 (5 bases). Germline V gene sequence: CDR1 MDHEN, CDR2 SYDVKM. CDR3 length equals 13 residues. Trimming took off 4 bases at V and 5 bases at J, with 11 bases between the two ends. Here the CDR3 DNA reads TGTGCCAGCAGTTCTCCCGGCGGGGAGACCCAGTACTTC. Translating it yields CASSSPGGETQYF. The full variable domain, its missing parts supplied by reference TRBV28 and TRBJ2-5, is DVKVTQSSRYLVKRTGEKVFLECVQDMDHENMFWYRQDPGLGLRLIYFSYDVKMKEKGDIPEGYSVSREKKERFSLILESASTNQTSMYLCASSSPGGETQYFGPGTRLLVL.

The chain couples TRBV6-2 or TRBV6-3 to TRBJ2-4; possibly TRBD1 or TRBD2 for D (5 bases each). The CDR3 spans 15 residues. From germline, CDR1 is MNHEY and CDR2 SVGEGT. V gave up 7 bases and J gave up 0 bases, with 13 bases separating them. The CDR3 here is CASIRDRGAKNIQYF. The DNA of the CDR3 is TGTGCCAGCATAAGGGACCGGGGAGCCAAAAACATTCAGTACTTC.

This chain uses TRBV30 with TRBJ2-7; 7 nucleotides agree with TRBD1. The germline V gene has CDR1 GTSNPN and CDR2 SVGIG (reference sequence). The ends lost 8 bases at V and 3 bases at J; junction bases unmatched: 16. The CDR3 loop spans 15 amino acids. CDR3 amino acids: CALEAGGSYVYEQYF. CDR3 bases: TGTGCCCTGGAGGCAGGGGGATCCTACGTCTACGAGCAGTACTTC.

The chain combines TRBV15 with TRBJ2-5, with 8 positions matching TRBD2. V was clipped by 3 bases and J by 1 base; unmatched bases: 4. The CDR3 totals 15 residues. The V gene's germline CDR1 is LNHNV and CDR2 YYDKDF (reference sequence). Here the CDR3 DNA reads TGTGCCACCAGCAGGGAAACTAGCGGCCAAGAGACCCAGTACTTC. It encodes CATSRETSGQETQYF.

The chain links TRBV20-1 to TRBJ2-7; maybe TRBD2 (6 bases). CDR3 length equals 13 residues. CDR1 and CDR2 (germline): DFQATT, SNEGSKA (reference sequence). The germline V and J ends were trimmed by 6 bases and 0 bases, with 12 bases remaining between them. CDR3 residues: CSALASPSYEQYF. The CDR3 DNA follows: TGCAGTGCCCTAGCGTCCCCCTCCTACGAGCAGTACTTC.

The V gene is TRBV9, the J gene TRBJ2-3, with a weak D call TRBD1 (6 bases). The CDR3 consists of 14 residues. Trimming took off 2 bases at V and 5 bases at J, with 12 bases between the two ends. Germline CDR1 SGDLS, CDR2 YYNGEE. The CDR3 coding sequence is TGTGCCAGCAGCGTGGCCCGACAGGAAGATACGCAGTATTTT. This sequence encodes CASSVARQEDTQYF.

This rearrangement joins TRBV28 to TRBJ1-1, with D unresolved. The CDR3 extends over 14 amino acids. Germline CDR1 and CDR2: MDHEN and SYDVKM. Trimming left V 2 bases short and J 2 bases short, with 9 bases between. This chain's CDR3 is CASSLTHSNTEAFF. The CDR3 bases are TGTGCCAGCAGTTTAACCCACAGTAACACTGAAGCTTTCTTT.

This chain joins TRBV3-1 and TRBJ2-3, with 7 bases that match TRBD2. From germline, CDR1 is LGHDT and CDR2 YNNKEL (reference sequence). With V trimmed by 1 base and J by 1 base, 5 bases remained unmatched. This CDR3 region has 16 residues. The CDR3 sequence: CASSQGIREGTDTQYF. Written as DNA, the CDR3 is TGTGCCAGCAGCCAAGGTATCCGGGAGGGCACAGATACGCAGTATTTT.

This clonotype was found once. This chain's CDR3 is CASSFLPIYSGANVLTF. CDR3 bases: TGTGCCAGCAGTTTTCTTCCGATCTACTCTGGGGCCAACGTCCTGACTTTC. V gene TRBV27 combines with J gene TRBJ2-6; no firm D call. The CDR3 contains 17 residues. The V gene lost 3 bases and the J gene lost 0 bases, with 12 bases spanning the gap. The germline V gene encodes CDR1 MNHEY and CDR2 SMNVEV (reference sequence).

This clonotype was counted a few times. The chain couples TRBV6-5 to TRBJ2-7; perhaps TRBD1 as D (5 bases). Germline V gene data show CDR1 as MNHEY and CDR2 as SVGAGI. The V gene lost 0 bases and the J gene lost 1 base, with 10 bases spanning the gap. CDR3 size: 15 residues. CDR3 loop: CASSYSGQGSYEQYF. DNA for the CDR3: TGTGCCAGCAGTTACTCGGGGCAGGGATCCTACGAGCAGTACTTC.

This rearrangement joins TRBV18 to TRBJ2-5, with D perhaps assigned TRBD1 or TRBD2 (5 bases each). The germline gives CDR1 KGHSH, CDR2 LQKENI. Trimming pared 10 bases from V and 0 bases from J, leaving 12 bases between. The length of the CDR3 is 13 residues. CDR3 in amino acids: CATGARDQETQYF. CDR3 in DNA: TGTGCCACCGGGGCAAGAGACCAAGAGACCCAGTACTTC. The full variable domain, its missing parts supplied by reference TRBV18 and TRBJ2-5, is NAGVMQNPRHLVRRRGQEARLRCSPMKGHSHVYWYRQLPEEGLKFMVYLQKENIIDESGMPKERFSAEFPKEGPSILRIQQVVRGDSAAYFCATGARDQETQYFGPGTRLLVL.

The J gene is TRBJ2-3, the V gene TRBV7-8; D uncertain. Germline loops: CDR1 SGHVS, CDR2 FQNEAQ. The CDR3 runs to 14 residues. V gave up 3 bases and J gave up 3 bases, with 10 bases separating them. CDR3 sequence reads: CASSFLHTTDTQYF. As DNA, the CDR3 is TGTGCCAGCAGCTTCCTTCATACTACAGATACGCAGTATTTT.

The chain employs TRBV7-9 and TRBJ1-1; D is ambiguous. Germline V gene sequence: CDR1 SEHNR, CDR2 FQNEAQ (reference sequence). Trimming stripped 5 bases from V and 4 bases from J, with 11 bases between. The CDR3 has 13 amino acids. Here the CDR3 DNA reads TGTGCCAGCAGCAAGACCACCGGCACTGAAGCTTTCTTT. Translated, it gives CASSKTTGTEAFF.

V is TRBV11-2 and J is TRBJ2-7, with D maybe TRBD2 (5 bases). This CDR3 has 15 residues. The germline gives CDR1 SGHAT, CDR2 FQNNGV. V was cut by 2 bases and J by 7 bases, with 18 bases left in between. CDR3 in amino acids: CASSLHPKEATEQYF. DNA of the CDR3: TGTGCCAGCAGCTTACATCCGAAGGAGGCTACAGAGCAGTACTTC.

The CDR3, as DNA: TGTGCTAGTGGTTTGGTACGAGGCGGGGCCTACAATGAGCAGTTCTTC. It encodes CASGLVRGGAYNEQFF. V is TRBV12-5 and J is TRBJ2-1; D is perhaps TRBD2 (6 bases). Germline loops: CDR1 LGHNT, CDR2 FRNRAP. Trimming shortened V by 0 bases and J by 2 bases, and 11 bases separated the two germline ends. The CDR3 runs to 16 residues.

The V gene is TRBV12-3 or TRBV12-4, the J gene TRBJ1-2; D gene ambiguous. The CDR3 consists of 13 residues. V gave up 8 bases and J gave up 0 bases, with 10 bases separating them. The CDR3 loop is CASQRGANYGYTF. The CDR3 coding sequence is TGTGCCAGCCAACGCGGAGCTAACTATGGCTACACCTTC.

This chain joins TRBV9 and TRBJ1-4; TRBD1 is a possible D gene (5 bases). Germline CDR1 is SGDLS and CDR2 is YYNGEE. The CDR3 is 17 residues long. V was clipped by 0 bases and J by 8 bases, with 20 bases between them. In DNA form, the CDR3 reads TGTGCCAGCAGCGTAGAAGGAAAAGGCAGGGTGGACGAAAAACTGTTTTTT. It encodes CASSVEGKGRVDEKLFF.

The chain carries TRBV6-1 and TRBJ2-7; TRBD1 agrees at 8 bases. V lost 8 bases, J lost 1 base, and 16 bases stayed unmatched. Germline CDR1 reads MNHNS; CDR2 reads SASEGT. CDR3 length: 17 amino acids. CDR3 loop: CASCRRSRGQESYEQYF. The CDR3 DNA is TGTGCCAGCTGTCGAAGGTCCAGGGGGCAGGAGTCCTACGAGCAGTACTTC.

The CDR3 coding sequence is TGTGCCAGCAGTGAATTGGGGGTTGGTGCTTTCTTT. This translates into CASSELGVGAFF. This sequence joins TRBV25-1 and TRBJ1-1, with a tentative D call TRBD1 (5 bases). The CDR3 spans 12 residues. Trimming pared 1 base from V and 11 bases from J, leaving 11 bases between. Germline CDR1 and CDR2: MGHDK and SYGVNS.

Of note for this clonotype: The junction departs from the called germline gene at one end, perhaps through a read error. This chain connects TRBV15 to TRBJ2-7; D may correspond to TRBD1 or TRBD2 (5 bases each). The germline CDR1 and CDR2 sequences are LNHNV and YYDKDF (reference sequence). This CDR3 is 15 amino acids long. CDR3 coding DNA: TGTGCCACCAGCACTCCTCCACCGGGGACCTACGAGCAGTGCTTC. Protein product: CATSTPPPGTYEQCF.

The CDR3 reads CASSLPGPHNEQFF. DNA for the CDR3: TGTGCCAGCAGCCTGCCCGGCCCCCACAATGAGCAGTTCTTC. The genes are TRBV14 and TRBJ2-1, with no clear D. CDR1 is SGHDN, CDR2 FVKESK, per germline. V was cut by 4 bases and J by 5 bases, with 12 bases left in between. This CDR3 is built from 14 residues.